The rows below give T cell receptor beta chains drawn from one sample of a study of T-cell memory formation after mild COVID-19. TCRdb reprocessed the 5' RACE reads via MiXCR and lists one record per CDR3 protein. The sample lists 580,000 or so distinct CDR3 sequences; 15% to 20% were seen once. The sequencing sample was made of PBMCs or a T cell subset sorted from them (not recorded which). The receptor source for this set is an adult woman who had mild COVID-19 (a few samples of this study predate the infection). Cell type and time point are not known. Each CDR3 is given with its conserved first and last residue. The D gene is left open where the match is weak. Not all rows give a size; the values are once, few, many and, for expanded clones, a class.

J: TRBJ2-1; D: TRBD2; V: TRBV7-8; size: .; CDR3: CASVKFGLGSAVGDEQFF; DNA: TGTGCCAGCGTCAAATTTGGACTAGGTTCAGCAGTAGGTGATGAGCAGTTCTTC
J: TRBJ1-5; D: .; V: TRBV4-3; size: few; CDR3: CASSQEDTWGQPQHF; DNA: TGCGCCAGCAGCCAAGAAGACACCTGGGGTCAGCCCCAGCATTTT
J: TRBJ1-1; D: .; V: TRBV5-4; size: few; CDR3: CASSLSMALNTEAFF; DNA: TGTGCCAGCAGCTTGAGTATGGCCTTGAACACTGAAGCTTTCTTT
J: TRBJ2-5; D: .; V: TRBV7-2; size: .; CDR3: CASSFQGGAETQYF; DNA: TGTGCCAGCAGCTTTCAGGGGGGGGCGGAGACCCAGTACTTC
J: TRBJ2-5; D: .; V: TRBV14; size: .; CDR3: CASSPQMVGETQYF; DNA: TGTGCCAGCAGCCCACAGATGGTTGGGGAGACCCAGTACTTC
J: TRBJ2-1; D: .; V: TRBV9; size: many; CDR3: CASSVGDIGSYNEQFF; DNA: TGTGCCAGCAGCGTAGGCGACATAGGCTCCTACAATGAGCAGTTCTTC
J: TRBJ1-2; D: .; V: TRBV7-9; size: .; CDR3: CASSPARGYGYTF; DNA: TGTGCCAGCAGCCCGGCGAGGGGGTATGGCTACACCTTC
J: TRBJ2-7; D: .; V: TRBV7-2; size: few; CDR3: CATSTGTLSYEQYF; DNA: TGTGCGACCTCAACCGGGACTCTTTCCTACGAGCAGTACTTC
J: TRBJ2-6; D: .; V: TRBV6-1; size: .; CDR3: CASSENRVGANVLTF; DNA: TGTGCCAGCAGTGAAAACAGGGTCGGGGCCAACGTCCTGACTTTC
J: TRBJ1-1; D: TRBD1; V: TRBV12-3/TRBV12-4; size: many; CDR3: CASISGQAASMNTEAFF; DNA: TGTGCCAGCATTTCTGGACAGGCCGCCTCGATGAACACTGAAGCTTTCTTT
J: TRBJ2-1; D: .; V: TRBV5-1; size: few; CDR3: CASSRIGRYNEQFF; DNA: TGCGCCAGCAGCCGGATAGGGCGGTACAATGAGCAGTTCTTC
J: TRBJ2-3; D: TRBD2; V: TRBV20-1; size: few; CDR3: CSASGRGTDTQYF; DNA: TGCAGTGCTAGCGGGAGGGGCACAGATACGCAGTATTTT
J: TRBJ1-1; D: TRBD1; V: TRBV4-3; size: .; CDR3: CASSQETGAREAFF; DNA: TGCGCCAGCAGCCAAGAGACAGGGGCTAGGGAAGCTTTCTTT
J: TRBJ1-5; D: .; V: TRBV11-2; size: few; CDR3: CASSSSWDSNQPQHF; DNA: TGTGCCAGCAGCTCCTCCTGGGACAGCAATCAGCCCCAGCATTTT
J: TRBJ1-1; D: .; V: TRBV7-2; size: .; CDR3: CASSSSYTEAFF; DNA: TGTGCCAGCAGCTCAAGTTACACTGAAGCTTTCTTT
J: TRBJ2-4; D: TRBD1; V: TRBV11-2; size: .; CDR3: CASSASGTAGIQYF; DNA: TGTGCCAGCAGCGCATCCGGGACAGCTGGCATTCAGTACTTC
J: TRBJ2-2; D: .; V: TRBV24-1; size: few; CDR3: CATSDRGDLSNTGELFF; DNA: TGTGCCACCAGTGACCGCGGGGACTTGTCGAACACCGGGGAGCTGTTTTTT
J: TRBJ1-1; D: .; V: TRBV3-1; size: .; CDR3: CASSPDDRQMREAFF; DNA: TGTGCCAGCAGCCCCGACGATAGACAAATGCGTGAAGCTTTCTTT
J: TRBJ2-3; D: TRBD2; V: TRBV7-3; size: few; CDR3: CASSLNGGREDTQYF; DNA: TGTGCCAGCAGCCTGAACGGCGGGAGGGAGGATACGCAGTATTTT
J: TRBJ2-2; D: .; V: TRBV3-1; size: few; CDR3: CASSEGRALGTGELFF; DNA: TGTGCCAGCAGCGAGGGAAGGGCCTTGGGCACCGGGGAGCTGTTTTTT
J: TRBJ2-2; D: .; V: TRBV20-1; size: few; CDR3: CSASKLPNTGELFF; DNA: TGCAGTGCTAGTAAACTCCCCAACACCGGGGAGCTGTTTTTT
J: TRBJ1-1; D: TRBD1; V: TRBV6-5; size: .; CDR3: CASSSPDRGGTEAFF; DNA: TGTGCCAGCAGTTCTCCGGACAGGGGCGGCACTGAAGCTTTCTTT
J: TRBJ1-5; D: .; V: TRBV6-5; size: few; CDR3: CASSHDSRHQPQHF; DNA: TGTGCCAGCAGCCACGACAGTAGGCATCAGCCCCAGCATTTT
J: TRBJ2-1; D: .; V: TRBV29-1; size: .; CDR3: CSVLKGRNGDEQFF; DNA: TGCAGCGTCCTCAAGGGTAGAAATGGCGATGAGCAGTTCTTC
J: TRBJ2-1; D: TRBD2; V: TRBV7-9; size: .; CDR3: CASSPPQRGLSYNEQFF; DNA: TGTGCCAGCAGCCCACCTCAGCGGGGGTTATCCTACAATGAGCAGTTCTTC
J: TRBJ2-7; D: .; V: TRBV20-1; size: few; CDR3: CSARDGKGSYEQYF; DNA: TGCAGTGCTAGAGATGGGAAGGGGTCCTACGAGCAGTACTTC